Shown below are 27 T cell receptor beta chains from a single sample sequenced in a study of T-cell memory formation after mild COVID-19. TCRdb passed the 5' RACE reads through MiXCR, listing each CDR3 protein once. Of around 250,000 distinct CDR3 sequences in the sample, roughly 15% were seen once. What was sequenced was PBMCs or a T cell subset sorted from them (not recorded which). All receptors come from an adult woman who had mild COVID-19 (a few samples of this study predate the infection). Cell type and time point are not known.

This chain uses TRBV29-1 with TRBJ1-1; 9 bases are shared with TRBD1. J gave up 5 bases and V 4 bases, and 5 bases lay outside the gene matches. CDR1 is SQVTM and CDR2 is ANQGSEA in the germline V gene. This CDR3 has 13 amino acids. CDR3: CSVADRGYTEAFF. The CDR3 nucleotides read TGCAGCGTTGCCGACAGGGGGTATACTGAAGCTTTCTTT. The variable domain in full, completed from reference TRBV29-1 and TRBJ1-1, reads SAVISQKPSRDICQRGTSLTIQCQVDSQVTMMFWYRQQPGQSLTLIATANQGSEATYESGFVIDKFPISRPNLTFSTLTVSNMSPEDSSIYLCSVADRGYTEAFFGQGTRLTVV.

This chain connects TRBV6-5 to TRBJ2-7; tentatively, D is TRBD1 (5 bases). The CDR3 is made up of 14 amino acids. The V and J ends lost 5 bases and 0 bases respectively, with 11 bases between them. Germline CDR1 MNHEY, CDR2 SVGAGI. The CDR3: CASSKTVYSYEQYF. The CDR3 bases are TGTGCCAGCAGTAAGACAGTTTACTCCTACGAGCAGTACTTC.

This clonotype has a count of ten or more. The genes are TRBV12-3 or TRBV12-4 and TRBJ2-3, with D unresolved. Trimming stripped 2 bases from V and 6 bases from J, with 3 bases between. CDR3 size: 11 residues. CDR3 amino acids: CASSLLDTQYF. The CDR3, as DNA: TGTGCCAGCAGTTTATTGGATACGCAGTATTTT.

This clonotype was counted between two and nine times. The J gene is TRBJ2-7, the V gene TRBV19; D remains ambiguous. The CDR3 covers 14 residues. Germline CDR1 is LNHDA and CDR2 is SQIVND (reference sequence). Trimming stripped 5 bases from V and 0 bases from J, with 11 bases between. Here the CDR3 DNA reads TGTGCCAGTAGTGAAGACTCGTACTCCTACGAGCAGTACTTC. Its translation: CASSEDSYSYEQYF.

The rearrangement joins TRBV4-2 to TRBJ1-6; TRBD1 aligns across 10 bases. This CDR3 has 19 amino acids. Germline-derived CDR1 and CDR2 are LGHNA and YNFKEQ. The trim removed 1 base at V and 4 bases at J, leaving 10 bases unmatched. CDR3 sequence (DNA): TGTGCCAGCAGCCAAGGGGTCATGGGACAGGGGATTTATAATTCACCCCTCCACTTT. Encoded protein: CASSQGVMGQGIYNSPLHF.

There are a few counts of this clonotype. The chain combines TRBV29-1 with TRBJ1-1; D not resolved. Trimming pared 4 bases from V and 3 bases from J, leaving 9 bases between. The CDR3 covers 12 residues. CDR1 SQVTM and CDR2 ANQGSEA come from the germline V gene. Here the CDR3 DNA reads TGCAGCGTTGGCCAGTCCGACACTGAAGCTTTCTTT. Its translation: CSVGQSDTEAFF.

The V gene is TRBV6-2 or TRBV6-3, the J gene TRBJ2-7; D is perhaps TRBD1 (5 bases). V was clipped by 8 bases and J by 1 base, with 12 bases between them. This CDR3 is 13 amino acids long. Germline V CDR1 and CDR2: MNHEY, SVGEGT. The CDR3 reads CASCHRQSYEQYF. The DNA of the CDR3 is TGTGCCAGCTGCCACCGACAGTCCTACGAGCAGTACTTC.

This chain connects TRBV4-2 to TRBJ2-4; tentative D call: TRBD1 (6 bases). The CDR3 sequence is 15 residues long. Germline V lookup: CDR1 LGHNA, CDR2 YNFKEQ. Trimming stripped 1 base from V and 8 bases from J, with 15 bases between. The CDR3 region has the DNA TGTGCCAGCAGCCAAGTCCAGGGGTCCGGGGACATTCAGTACTTC. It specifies CASSQVQGSGDIQYF.

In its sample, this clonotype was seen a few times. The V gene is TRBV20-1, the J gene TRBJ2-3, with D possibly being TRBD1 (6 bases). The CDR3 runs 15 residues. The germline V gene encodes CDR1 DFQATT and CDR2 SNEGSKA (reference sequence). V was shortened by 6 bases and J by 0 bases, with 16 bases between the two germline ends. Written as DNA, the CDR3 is TGCAGTGCCCGTAAGCAGGGGCTTAGCACAGATACGCAGTATTTT. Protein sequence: CSARKQGLSTDTQYF.

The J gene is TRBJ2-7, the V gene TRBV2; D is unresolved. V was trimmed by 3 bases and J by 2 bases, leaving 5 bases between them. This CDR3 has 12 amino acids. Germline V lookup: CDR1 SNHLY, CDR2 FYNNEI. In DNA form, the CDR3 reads TGTGCCAGCAGTGACTTTCCCTACGAGCAGTACTTC. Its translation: CASSDFPYEQYF.

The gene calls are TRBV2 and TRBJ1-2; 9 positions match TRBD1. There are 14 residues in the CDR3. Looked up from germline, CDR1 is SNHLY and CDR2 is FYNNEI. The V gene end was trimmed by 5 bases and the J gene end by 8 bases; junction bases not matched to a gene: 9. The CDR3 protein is CASSTTGGFEGYTF. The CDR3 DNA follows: TGTGCCAGCAGTACGACAGGGGGATTCGAAGGCTACACCTTC.

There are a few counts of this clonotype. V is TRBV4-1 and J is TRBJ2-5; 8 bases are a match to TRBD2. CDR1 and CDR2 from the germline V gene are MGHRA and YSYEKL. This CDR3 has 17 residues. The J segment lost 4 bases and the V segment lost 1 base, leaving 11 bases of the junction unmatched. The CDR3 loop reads CASSQVPGGLFPETQYF. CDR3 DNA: TGCGCCAGCAGCCAAGTGCCGGGGGGGCTCTTTCCAGAGACCCAGTACTTC.

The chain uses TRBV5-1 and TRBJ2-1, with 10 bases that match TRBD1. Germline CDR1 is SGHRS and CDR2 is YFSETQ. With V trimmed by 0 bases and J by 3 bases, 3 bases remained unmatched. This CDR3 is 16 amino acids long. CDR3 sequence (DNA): TGCGCCAGCAGCTTGGATCGGACAGGGGGCTACAATGAGCAGTTCTTC. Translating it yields CASSLDRTGGYNEQFF.

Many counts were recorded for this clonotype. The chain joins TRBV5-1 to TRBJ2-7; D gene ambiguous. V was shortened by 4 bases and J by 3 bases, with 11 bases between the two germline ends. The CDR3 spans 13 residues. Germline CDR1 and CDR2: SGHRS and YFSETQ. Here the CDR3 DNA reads TGCGCCAGCAGCGGTGGAGATCTCTACGAGCAGTACTTC. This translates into CASSGGDLYEQYF.

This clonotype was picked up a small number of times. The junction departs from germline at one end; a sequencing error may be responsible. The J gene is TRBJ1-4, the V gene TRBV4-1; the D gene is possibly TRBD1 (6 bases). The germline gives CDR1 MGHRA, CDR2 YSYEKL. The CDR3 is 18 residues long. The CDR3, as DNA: TGCGCCAGCAGCCGGGGGCCGTCGGGTTCAGTGGAAGGAATGGAACTTTTTTTT. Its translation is CASSRGPSGSVEGMELFF.

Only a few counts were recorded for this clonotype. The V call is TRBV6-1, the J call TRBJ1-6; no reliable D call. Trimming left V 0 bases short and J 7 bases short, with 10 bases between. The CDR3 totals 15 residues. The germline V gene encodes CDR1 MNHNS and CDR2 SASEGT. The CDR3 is CASSEAARKNSPLHF. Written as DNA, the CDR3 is TGTGCCAGCAGTGAAGCAGCCAGAAAAAATTCACCCCTCCACTTT.

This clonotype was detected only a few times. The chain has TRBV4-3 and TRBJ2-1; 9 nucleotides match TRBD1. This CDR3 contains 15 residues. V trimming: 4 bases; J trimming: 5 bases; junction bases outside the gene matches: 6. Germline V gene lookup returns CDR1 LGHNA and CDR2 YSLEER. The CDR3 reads CASSRVDRGHNEQFF. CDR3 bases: TGCGCCAGCAGCCGAGTGGACAGGGGCCACAATGAGCAGTTCTTC.

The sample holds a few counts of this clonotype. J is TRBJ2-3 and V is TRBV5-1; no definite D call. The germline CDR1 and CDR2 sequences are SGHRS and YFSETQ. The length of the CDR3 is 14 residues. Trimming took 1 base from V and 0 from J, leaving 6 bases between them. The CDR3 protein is CASSLTPSTDTQYF. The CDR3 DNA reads TGCGCCAGCAGCTTGACGCCCAGCACAGATACGCAGTATTTT. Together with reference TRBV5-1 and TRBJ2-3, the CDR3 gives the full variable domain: KAGVTQTPRYLIKTRGQQVTLSCSPISGHRSVSWYQQTPGQGLQFLFEYFSETQRNKGNFPGRFSGRQFSNSRSEMNVSTLELGDSALYLCASSLTPSTDTQYFGPGTRLTVL.

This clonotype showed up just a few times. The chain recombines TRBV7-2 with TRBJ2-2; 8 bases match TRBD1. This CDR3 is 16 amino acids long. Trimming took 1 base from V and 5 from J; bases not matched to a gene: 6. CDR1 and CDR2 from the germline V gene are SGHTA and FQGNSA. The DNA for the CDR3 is TGTGCCAGCAGCTTAGGAGACAGGGGTGGGACCGGGGAGCTGTTTTTT. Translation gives CASSLGDRGGTGELFF.

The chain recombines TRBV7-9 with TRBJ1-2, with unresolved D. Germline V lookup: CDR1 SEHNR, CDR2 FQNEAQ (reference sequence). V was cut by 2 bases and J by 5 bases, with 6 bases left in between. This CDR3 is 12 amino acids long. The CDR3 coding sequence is TGTGCCAGCAGCTTAAGTTTTTATGGCTACACCTTC. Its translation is CASSLSFYGYTF.

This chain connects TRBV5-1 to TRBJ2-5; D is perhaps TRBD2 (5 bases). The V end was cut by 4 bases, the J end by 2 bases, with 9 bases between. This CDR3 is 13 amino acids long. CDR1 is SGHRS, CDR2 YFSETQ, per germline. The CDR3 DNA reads TGCGCCAGCAGCACCGGACTTCAAGAGACCCAGTACTTC. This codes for CASSTGLQETQYF.

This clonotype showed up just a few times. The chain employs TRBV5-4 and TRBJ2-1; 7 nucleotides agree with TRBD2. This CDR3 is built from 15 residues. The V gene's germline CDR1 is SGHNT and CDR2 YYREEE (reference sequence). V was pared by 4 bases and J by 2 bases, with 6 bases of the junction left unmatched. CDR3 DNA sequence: TGTGCCAGCAGCCCGACTAGCACCCCCTACAATGAGCAGTTCTTC. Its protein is CASSPTSTPYNEQFF.

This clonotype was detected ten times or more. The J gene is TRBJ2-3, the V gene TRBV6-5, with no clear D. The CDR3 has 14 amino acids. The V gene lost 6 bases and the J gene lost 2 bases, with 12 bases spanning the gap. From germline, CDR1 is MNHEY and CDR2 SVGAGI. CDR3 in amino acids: CASSKRRTTDTQYF. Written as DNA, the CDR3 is TGTGCCAGCAGCAAACGAAGAACCACAGATACGCAGTATTTT.

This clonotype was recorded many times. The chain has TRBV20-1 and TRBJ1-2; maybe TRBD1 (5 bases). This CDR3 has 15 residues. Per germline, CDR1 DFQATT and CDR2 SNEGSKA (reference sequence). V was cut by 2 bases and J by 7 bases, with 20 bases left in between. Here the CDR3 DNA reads TGCAGTGCTAGACAGGCCCTCGAGGGGCATCTTGGCTACACCTTC. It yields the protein CSARQALEGHLGYTF.

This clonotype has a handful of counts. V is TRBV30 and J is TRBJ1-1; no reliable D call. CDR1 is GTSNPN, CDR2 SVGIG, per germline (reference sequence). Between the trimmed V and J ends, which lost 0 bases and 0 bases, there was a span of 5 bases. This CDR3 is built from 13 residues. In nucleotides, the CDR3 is TGTGCCTGGAGTGTAGTCCTGAACACTGAAGCTTTCTTT. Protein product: CAWSVVLNTEAFF.

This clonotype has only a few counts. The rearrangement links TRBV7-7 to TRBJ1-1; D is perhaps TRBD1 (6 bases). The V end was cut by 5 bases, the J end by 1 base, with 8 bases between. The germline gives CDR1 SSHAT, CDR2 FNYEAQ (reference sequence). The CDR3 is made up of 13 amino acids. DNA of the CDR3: TGTGCCAGCAGCGCAGGGGAGAACACTGAAGCTTTCTTT. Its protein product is CASSAGENTEAFF.

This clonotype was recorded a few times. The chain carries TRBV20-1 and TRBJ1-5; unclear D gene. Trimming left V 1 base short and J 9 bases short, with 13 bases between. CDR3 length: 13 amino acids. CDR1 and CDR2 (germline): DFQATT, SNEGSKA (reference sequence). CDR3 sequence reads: CSARGGEVRPQHF. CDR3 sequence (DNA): TGCAGTGCTAGAGGGGGTGAGGTAAGGCCCCAGCATTTT.